This T cell receptor beta chain was captured by sequencing in a study of blood T cell repertoires in COVID-19. For the study at large: From T cells, B-cell-depleted T cells, or PBMCs came the material, which was cDNA or gDNA.

Across 20 to 25 US areas, participants ranged in age from 18 to 89 years. TCRdb's table, derived via immunoSEQ multiplex PCR, lists solely in-frame clones and lacks some. The data hold around 250,000 clones, with 75% to 85% observed a single time. This CDR3 region has 14 residues. V dropped 4 bases and J dropped 1; count of bases not matched to a gene: 3. Germline values: CDR1 SNHLY, CDR2 FYNNEI. The receptor's source is a woman between 50 and 59 years old with acute COVID-19. The rearrangement links TRBV2 to TRBJ1-1; TRBD1 matches at 7 bases. The sample was PBMCs or T cells enriched from blood (not recorded which). The CDR3 here is CASSGGQRNTEAFF. CDR3 bases: TGTGCCAGCAGTGGGGGACAGAGGAACACTGAAGCTTTCTTT.